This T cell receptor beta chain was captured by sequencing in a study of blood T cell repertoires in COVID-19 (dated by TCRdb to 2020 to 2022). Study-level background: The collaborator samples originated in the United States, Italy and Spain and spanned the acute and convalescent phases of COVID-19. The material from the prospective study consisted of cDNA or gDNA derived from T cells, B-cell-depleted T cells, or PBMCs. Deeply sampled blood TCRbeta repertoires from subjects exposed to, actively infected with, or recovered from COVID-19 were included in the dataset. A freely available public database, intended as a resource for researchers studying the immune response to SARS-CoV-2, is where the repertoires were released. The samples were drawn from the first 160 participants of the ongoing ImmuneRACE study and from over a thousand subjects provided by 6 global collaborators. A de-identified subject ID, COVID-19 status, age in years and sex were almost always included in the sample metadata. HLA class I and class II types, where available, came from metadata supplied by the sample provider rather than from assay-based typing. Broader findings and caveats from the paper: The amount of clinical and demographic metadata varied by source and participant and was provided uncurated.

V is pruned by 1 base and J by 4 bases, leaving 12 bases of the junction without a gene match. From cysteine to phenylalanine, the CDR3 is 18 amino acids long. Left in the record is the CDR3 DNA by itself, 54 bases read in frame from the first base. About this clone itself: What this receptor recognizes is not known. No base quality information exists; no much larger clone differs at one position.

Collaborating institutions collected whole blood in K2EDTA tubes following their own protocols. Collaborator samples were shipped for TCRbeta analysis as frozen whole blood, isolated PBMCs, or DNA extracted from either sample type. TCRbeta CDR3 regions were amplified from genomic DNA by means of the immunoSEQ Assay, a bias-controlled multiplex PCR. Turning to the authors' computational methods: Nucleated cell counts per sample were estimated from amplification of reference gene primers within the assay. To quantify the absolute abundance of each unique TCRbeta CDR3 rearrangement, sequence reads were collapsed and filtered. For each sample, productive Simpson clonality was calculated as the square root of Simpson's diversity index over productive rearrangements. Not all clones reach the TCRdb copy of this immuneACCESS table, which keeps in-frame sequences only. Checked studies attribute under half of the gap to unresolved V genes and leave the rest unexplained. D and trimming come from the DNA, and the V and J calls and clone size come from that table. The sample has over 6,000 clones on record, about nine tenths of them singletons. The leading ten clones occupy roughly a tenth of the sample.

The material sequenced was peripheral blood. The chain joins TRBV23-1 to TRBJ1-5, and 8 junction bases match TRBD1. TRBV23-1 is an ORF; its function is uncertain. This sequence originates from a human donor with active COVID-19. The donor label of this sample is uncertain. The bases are TGCGCCAGCAGTCAATGGCCCCCGACAGGGGAAAATAATCAGCCCCAGCATTTT. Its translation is CASSQWPPTGENNQPQHF.